These T cell receptor beta chains were read from a single sample in a study of technical replicates of blood from four donors. TCRdb's copy holds only in-frame clones and misses some; the assay was immunoSEQ multiplex PCR. The sample carries tens of thousands of clones, 93% recorded once. The sample comprised T cells isolated from PBMCs. Receptors originate from a human donor in good health. Both conserved end residues are part of each CDR3. The D gene is left open where the match is weak. Clone size, where shown, is once, few, many, or a class for clones that have expanded.

TRBV15,TRBJ2-3,NA,TRBD1,CATSRDITGGETDTQYF,TGTGCCACCAGCAGAGATATAACAGGGGGCGAGACAGATACGCAGTATTTT
TRBV5-1,TRBJ2-3,NA,TRBD2,CASSLVSPSGGTPRTDTQYF,TGCGCCAGCAGCTTGGTCTCACCAAGCGGGGGGACCCCTAGGACAGATACGCAGTATTTT
TRBV29-1,TRBJ1-1,few,NA,CSVEGGQGSTEAFF,TGCAGCGTTGAAGGAGGTCAGGGAAGTACTGAAGCTTTCTTT
TRBV6-5,TRBJ1-1,NA,NA,CASSYQSGSGTEAFF,TGTGCCAGCAGTTACCAGTCAGGGTCGGGCACTGAAGCTTTCTTT
TRBV4-1,TRBJ1-5,once,NA,CASSPTGIQPQHF,TGCGCCAGCAGCCCCACAGGGATTCAGCCCCAGCATTTT
TRBV28,TRBJ1-2,NA,TRBD1,CASSLPSDRGNYGYTF,TGTGCCAGCAGTTTACCGTCGGACAGGGGTAACTATGGCTACACCTTC
TRBV29-1,TRBJ2-1,NA,NA,CSVDKEGASAYNEQFF,TGCAGCGTTGATAAGGAGGGGGCTAGCGCTTACAATGAGCAGTTCTTC
TRBV15,TRBJ2-7,NA,NA,CATSRVDSRNGQYF,TGTGCCACCAGCAGAGTAGATTCCAGGAACGGGCAGTACTTC
TRBV6-6,TRBJ2-3,NA,NA,CASSYGGGRSTDTQYF,TGTGCCAGCAGTTACGGTGGAGGACGGAGTACAGATACGCAGTATTTT
TRBV5-1,TRBJ2-7,NA,TRBD1,CASSFGQGREQYF,TGCGCCAGCAGTTTTGGACAGGGCCGGGAGCAGTACTTC
TRBV5-1,TRBJ2-1,NA,TRBD2,CASSLTTSGRDYNEQFF,TGCGCCAGCAGCTTAACGACTAGCGGGAGGGACTACAATGAGCAGTTCTTC
TRBV19,TRBJ2-3,NA,TRBD1,CASSIVPDRGPDTQYF,TGTGCCAGTAGTATAGTCCCGGACAGGGGTCCAGATACGCAGTATTTT
TRBV19,TRBJ2-1,NA,TRBD1,CASSSPSKFGQGANEQFF,TGTGCCAGTAGTAGTCCTTCGAAGTTCGGACAGGGGGCGAATGAGCAGTTCTTC
TRBV9,TRBJ2-1,NA,NA,CASSSRTDNEQFF,TGTGCCAGCAGCTCACGGACAGACAATGAGCAGTTCTTC
TRBV7-2,TRBJ1-1,few,NA,CASTPGRAFF,TGTGCCAGCACCCCCGGTCGAGCTTTCTTT
TRBV14,TRBJ1-2,NA,TRBD1,CASSQGQPYGYTF,TGTGCCAGCAGCCAGGGACAGCCCTATGGCTACACCTTC
TRBV5-5,TRBJ2-3,once,TRBD1,CASSWDRGTDTQYF,TGTGCCAGCAGCTGGGACAGGGGCACAGATACGCAGTATTTT
TRBV5-1,TRBJ2-2,NA,TRBD1,CASSRQGAGELFF,TGCGCCAGCAGCCGACAGGGGGCCGGGGAGCTGTTTTTT
TRBV4-1,TRBJ1-1,NA,TRBD1,CASSQGSGQGVPNTEAFF,TGCGCCAGCAGCCAAGGCTCGGGACAGGGGGTCCCGAACACTGAAGCTTTCTTT
TRBV2,TRBJ2-1,NA,NA,CASSDLRGAHNEQFF,TGTGCCAGCAGCGATCTCCGGGGGGCGCATAATGAGCAGTTCTTC
TRBV7-8,TRBJ2-1,NA,NA,CASSWAEGGQPYNEQFF,TGTGCCAGCAGCTGGGCGGAGGGGGGACAGCCTTACAATGAGCAGTTCTTC
TRBV7-9,TRBJ1-2,NA,TRBD1,CASSLVDRVYGYTF,TGTGCCAGCAGCTTAGTGGACAGGGTCTATGGCTACACCTTC
TRBV2,TRBJ2-7,NA,TRBD2,CASSEEVRGGEF,TGTGCCAGCAGTGAAGAAGTCCGGGGAGGGGAATTC
TRBV6-1,TRBJ2-4,NA,NA,CASREILAKNIQYF,TGTGCCAGCAGGGAGATACTAGCCAAAAACATTCAGTACTTC
TRBV10-3,TRBJ2-1,NA,TRBD2,CAISASGRGYNEQFF,TGTGCCATCAGTGCTAGCGGGAGAGGCTACAATGAGCAGTTCTTC
TRBV5-6,TRBJ2-7,NA,NA,CASSLRGSAEQYF,TGTGCCAGCAGCTTGAGGGGAAGCGCCGAGCAGTACTTC
TRBV11-3,TRBJ1-2,NA,NA,CASSSQGGGYTF,TGTGCCAGCAGCTCGCAGGGAGGGGGCTACACCTTC
TRBV12-5,TRBJ2-2,NA,TRBD1,CASGGQGGTGELFF,TGTGCTAGTGGAGGACAGGGTGGCACCGGGGAGCTGTTTTTT
TRBV5-6,TRBJ2-3,NA,NA,CASSSRPDTQYF,TGTGCCAGCAGCTCCCGTCCGGATACGCAGTATTTT
TRBV6-4,TRBJ2-3,NA,NA,CASRHQGLRRTDTQYF,TGTGCCAGCAGACACCAGGGACTGAGGCGCACAGATACGCAGTATTTT